Below, 17 T cell receptor beta chains from the same sample are listed, as sequenced in a study of shared clonotypes between healthy human individuals. The repertoire was sequenced with immunoSEQ multiplex PCR; TCRdb's copy has only in-frame clones and lacks some. The table shows hundreds of thousands of clones, with roughly 95% occurring only once. The sequencing sample was made of naive CD4+ T cells sorted from blood. Indicated subset: CD45RA+ positively selected. The receptor source for this set is a young woman in good health.

This sequence joins TRBV19 and TRBJ1-5; D is possibly TRBD1 (6 bases). In germline, CDR1 is LNHDA, CDR2 SQIVND (reference sequence). V lost 6 bases to trimming and J lost 0 bases, with 18 bases between them. CDR3 length: 17 residues. The CDR3 loop is CASSPSGTRYSNQPQHF. The CDR3 region has the DNA TGTGCCAGTAGCCCTTCCGGGACACGATATAGCAATCAGCCCCAGCATTTT.

The chain carries TRBV27 and TRBJ2-7, with 9 bases lining up with TRBD1. The V gene's germline CDR1 is MNHEY and CDR2 SMNVEV (reference sequence). CDR3 length equals 14 residues. V shed 3 bases and J 3 bases; nucleotides not matched to a gene: 3. The CDR3 bases are TGTGCCAGCAGTTTTAACAGGGGGCTCTACGAGCAGTACTTC. Its protein product is CASSFNRGLYEQYF.

This clone was counted a single time. The chain carries TRBV18 and TRBJ2-7; TRBD1 matches at 9 bases. Per the germline V gene, CDR1 is KGHSH and CDR2 is LQKENI. CDR3 length equals 14 residues. V was clipped by 1 base and J by 5 bases; unmatched bases: 3. CDR3 DNA sequence: TGTGCCAGCTCACCACAACAGGGGGCTCACGAGCAGTACTTC. Protein product: CASSPQQGAHEQYF.

This chain's CDR3 is CASSYSGTGTDTQYF. Written as DNA, the CDR3 is TGTGCCAGCAGTTACTCCGGGACAGGCACAGATACGCAGTATTTT. The chain is built from TRBV6-5 and TRBJ2-3; 7 positions match TRBD1. This CDR3 is 15 amino acids long. CDR1 and CDR2 (germline): MNHEY, SVGAGI. V lost 0 bases, J lost 1 base, and 1 base stayed unmatched.

The chain joins TRBV28 to TRBJ2-1, with 11 bases aligning to TRBD2. The length of the CDR3 is 17 residues. V shed 6 bases, J shed 5 bases, and the junction held 12 bases outside the gene matches. Germline-derived CDR1 and CDR2 are MDHEN and SYDVKM. The chain's CDR3 is CASSYPLGTSGDNEQFF. The CDR3 nucleotides are TGTGCCAGCAGCTACCCCTTGGGGACTAGCGGTGACAATGAGCAGTTCTTC.

To note about this clone: The same CDR3 can be traced to other DNA sequences in this sample. V usage is TRBV18 and J usage is TRBJ2-5, with a weak D call TRBD1 (5 bases). With 0 bases removed from V and 0 bases from J, the gap between germline ends came to 8 bases. The CDR3 covers 15 residues. Germline CDR1 KGHSH, CDR2 LQKENI. The CDR3: CASSPPAGYQETQYF. The CDR3, as DNA: TGTGCCAGCTCACCACCGGCAGGGTACCAAGAGACCCAGTACTTC.

V gene TRBV6-1 combines with J gene TRBJ1-4; D gene ambiguous. Deletions cut 6 bases from V and 7 bases from J, with 18 bases between. CDR1 MNHNS and CDR2 SASEGT come from the germline V gene. CDR3 length equals 15 residues. CDR3: CASRETAGRFEKLFF. In DNA form, the CDR3 reads TGTGCCAGCAGGGAAACCGCTGGCAGGTTTGAAAAACTGTTTTTT.

This rearrangement joins TRBV4-1 to TRBJ1-1; 7 bases line up with TRBD1. Germline V gene sequence: CDR1 MGHRA, CDR2 YSYEKL. V dropped 0 bases and J dropped 4; count of bases not matched to a gene: 8. The CDR3 runs 16 residues. CDR3 DNA: TGCGCCAGCAGCCAAGAGGGAACAGGGGCCGTCACTGAAGCTTTCTTT. The encoded protein is CASSQEGTGAVTEAFF.

The rearrangement joins TRBV4-1 to TRBJ2-7; tentative D call: TRBD1 (7 bases). CDR1 and CDR2 from the germline V gene are MGHRA and YSYEKL. The germline V and J ends were trimmed by 4 bases and 3 bases, with 16 bases remaining between them. The CDR3 covers 15 residues. The CDR3 nucleotides are TGCGCCAGCAGCCGGACCGCGGGACAGATCTACGAGCAGTACTTC. It encodes CASSRTAGQIYEQYF.

The rearrangement links TRBV5-8 to TRBJ2-4; TRBD2 is a possible D gene (6 bases). Germline CDR1 and CDR2: SGHTS and YDEGEE. The CDR3 totals 16 residues. V lost 2 bases, J lost 0 bases, and 12 bases lay in between. Here the CDR3 reads CASSFGGILAKNIQYF. DNA for the CDR3: TGTGCCAGCAGCTTTGGGGGGATACTAGCCAAAAACATTCAGTACTTC. Based on the CDR3 plus reference TRBV5-8 and TRBJ2-4, the full variable domain is EAGVTQSPTHLIKTRGQQATLRCSPISGHTSVYWYQQALGLGLQFLLWYDEGEERNRGNFPPRFSGRQFPNYSSELNVNALELEDSALYLCASSFGGILAKNIQYFGAGTRLSVL.

Only one count was recorded for this clone. V and J are TRBV19 and TRBJ1-2; 7 nucleotides line up with TRBD1. The V gene end was trimmed by 4 bases and the J gene end by 0 bases; junction bases not matched to a gene: 5. CDR1 LNHDA and CDR2 SQIVND come from the germline V gene (reference sequence). This CDR3 has 15 residues. The CDR3 reads CASSTPGTANYGYTF. The DNA of the CDR3 is TGTGCCAGTAGTACCCCCGGGACAGCTAACTATGGCTACACCTTC.

The chain uses TRBV6-5 and TRBJ2-1, with 7 nucleotides matching TRBD1. Germline values: CDR1 MNHEY, CDR2 SVGAGI. The V segment lost 4 bases and the J segment 5 bases; nucleotides outside the gene matches: 8. The length of the CDR3 is 15 residues. CDR3 region: CASSSDRDRHNEQFF. CDR3 DNA: TGTGCCAGCAGTTCCGACAGGGACCGACACAATGAGCAGTTCTTC.

The gene calls are TRBV28 and TRBJ1-2; 9 nucleotides align to TRBD1. Per the germline V gene, CDR1 is MDHEN and CDR2 is SYDVKM. The CDR3 sequence is 13 residues long. The ends lost 5 bases at V and 6 bases at J; junction bases unmatched: 4. DNA for the CDR3: TGTGCCAGCAGTCCCGGGACAGGGAATGGCTACACCTTC. Amino acid sequence: CASSPGTGNGYTF.

The CDR3 here is CASAPGGENTGELFF. The CDR3 nucleotides are TGCGCCAGCGCACCAGGGGGGGAGAACACCGGGGAGCTGTTTTTT. The chain employs TRBV5-1 and TRBJ2-2; possibly TRBD1 or TRBD2 for D (7 bases each). The CDR3 is 15 amino acids. The germline CDR1 and CDR2 sequences are SGHRS and YFSETQ. Between the trimmed V and J ends, which lost 7 bases and 1 base, there was a span of 14 bases. The variable domain in full, completed from reference TRBV5-1 and TRBJ2-2, reads KAGVTQTPRYLIKTRGQQVTLSCSPISGHRSVSWYQQTPGQGLQFLFEYFSETQRNKGNFPGRFSGRQFSNSRSEMNVSTLELGDSALYLCASAPGGENTGELFFGEGSRLTVL.

The genes are TRBV14 and TRBJ2-6; no reliable D call. This CDR3 is 15 amino acids long. V lost 1 base to trimming and J lost 1 base, with 5 bases between them. Germline V gene lookup returns CDR1 SGHDN and CDR2 FVKESK. The DNA for the CDR3 is TGTGCCAGCAGCCAAGGACAATCTGGGGCCAACGTCCTGACTTTC. It yields the protein CASSQGQSGANVLTF.

V is TRBV19 and J is TRBJ2-7; 8 bases agree with TRBD1. Germline CDR1 and CDR2: LNHDA and SQIVND (reference sequence). J was trimmed by 6 bases and V by 1 base; bases with no gene match: 8. This CDR3 is 15 amino acids long. CDR3 amino acids: CASSIGDRSPTEQYF. As DNA, the CDR3 is TGTGCCAGTAGTATAGGGGACAGGAGCCCTACCGAGCAGTACTTC.

The table lists this clone with a count of one. The chain carries TRBV6-5 and TRBJ2-2; D may be TRBD1 (6 bases). V shed 5 bases and J shed 0 bases, with 10 bases lying between them. This CDR3 region has 15 residues. The germline gives CDR1 MNHEY, CDR2 SVGAGI. CDR3 coding DNA: TGTGCCAGCAGTAAACAGGGCGCGAACACCGGGGAGCTGTTTTTT. Its translation is CASSKQGANTGELFF.